The 23 T cell receptor beta chains below come from one sample, sequenced in a study of blood T cell repertoires in COVID-19. Here immunoSEQ multiplex PCR was the method, and the copy in TCRdb shows in-frame clones only, minus some. The sample consists of about 250,000 clones, around nine tenths of them appearing once. Sequencing was done on a sample of PBMCs or T cells enriched from blood (not recorded which). These receptors were taken from a woman aged 35 to 49 who had been exposed to COVID-19.

The gene calls are TRBV2 and TRBJ1-5; TRBD1 agrees at 7 bases. Germline V gives CDR1 SNHLY, CDR2 FYNNEI. V trimming: 6 bases; J trimming: 0 bases; junction bases outside the gene matches: 8. This CDR3 has 16 residues. The CDR3 DNA sequence: TGTGCCAGCAGGAGACTAGGGGGCGATAGCAATCAGCCCCAGCATTTT. It is translated as CASRRLGGDSNQPQHF.

The CDR3 protein is CASSLGLAGGEQFF. CDR3 sequence (DNA): TGTGCCAGCAGCTTGGGACTAGCGGGAGGCGAGCAGTTCTTC. The chain joins TRBV11-3 to TRBJ2-1, with 15 bases lining up with TRBD2. This CDR3 spans 14 amino acids. The V gene end was trimmed by 3 bases and the J gene end by 10 bases; junction bases not matched to a gene: 1. Germline V lookup: CDR1 SGHNT, CDR2 YENEEA.

This clone has only one observation. The chain carries TRBV4-2 and TRBJ1-6; no firm D call. Between the trimmed V and J ends, which lost 4 bases and 0 bases, there was a span of 16 bases. Germline V gene sequence: CDR1 LGHNA, CDR2 YNFKEQ. This CDR3 is 18 amino acids long. The CDR3 region is CASSRRGQASSYNSPLHF. DNA of the CDR3: TGTGCCAGCAGCCGCAGAGGGCAGGCTAGCTCCTATAATTCACCCCTCCACTTT.

The chain recombines TRBV5-6 with TRBJ1-2; weak D call: TRBD1 (5 bases). Germline CDR1 SGHDT, CDR2 YYEEEE. This CDR3 contains 13 residues. Between the trimmed V and J ends, which lost 0 bases and 2 bases, there was a span of 5 bases. DNA for the CDR3: TGTGCCAGCAGCTTGGGGACAAACTATGGCTACACCTTC. Amino acid sequence: CASSLGTNYGYTF.

In this sample, this clone turned up a few times. The V call is TRBV12-3 or TRBV12-4, the J call TRBJ1-1; the D is unclear. V was trimmed by 6 bases and J by 0 bases, leaving 8 bases between them. CDR3 length: 13 amino acids. This CDR3 is CASSPIMNTEAFF. The CDR3 DNA reads as TGTGCCAGCAGCCCTATAATGAACACTGAAGCTTTCTTT.

The V call is TRBV7-2, the J call TRBJ2-1; 9 bases align to TRBD2. V lost 5 bases and J lost 7; bases outside the gene matches: 12. Germline V lookup: CDR1 SGHTA, CDR2 FQGNSA. This CDR3 spans 16 amino acids. CDR3 residues: CASSLFTGTSFNEQFF. CDR3 coding DNA: TGTGCCAGCAGCCTTTTTACCGGGACTAGCTTTAATGAGCAGTTCTTC.

This clone was recorded once. The rearrangement joins TRBV4-3 to TRBJ2-5; 8 bases fit TRBD2. The CDR3 is made up of 15 amino acids. Losses at the gene ends were 0 bases for V and 10 bases for J; bases not matched to a gene: 10. From germline, CDR1 is LGHNA and CDR2 YSLEER. CDR3 residues: CASSQDSGGGYHQYF. The CDR3 coding sequence is TGCGCCAGCAGCCAAGACTCCGGGGGGGGCTATCACCAGTACTTC.

The J gene is TRBJ2-3, the V gene TRBV5-4; TRBD2 agrees at 9 bases. V lost 3 bases to trimming and J lost 5 bases; unmatched junction nucleotides: 10. The CDR3 consists of 16 residues. Germline V gene sequence: CDR1 SGHNT, CDR2 YYREEE (reference sequence). The CDR3 region is CASSSPGLAREDTQYF. The CDR3 region has the DNA TGTGCCAGCAGCTCGCCGGGACTAGCAAGAGAAGATACGCAGTATTTT. Supplemented by reference TRBV5-4 and TRBJ2-3, the full variable domain reads ETGVTQSPTHLIKTRGQQVTLRCSSQSGHNTVSWYQQALGQGPQFIFQYYREEENGRGNFPPRFSGLQFPNYSSELNVNALELDDSALYLCASSSPGLAREDTQYFGPGTRLTVL.

The CDR3 loop is CASSPDRSWQYF. The CDR3 bases are TGTGCCAGCAGCCCGGACAGGTCGTGGCAGTACTTC. The chain uses TRBV11-1 and TRBJ2-7, with TRBD1 matching 7 bases. The CDR3 is made up of 12 amino acids. Germline assignment: CDR1 SGHAT and CDR2 FQDESV (reference sequence). V was clipped by 5 bases and J by 9 bases; unmatched bases: 7.

The chain carries TRBV10-1 and TRBJ1-3; no reliable D call. This CDR3 has 15 amino acids. Trimming took 5 bases from V and 4 from J, leaving 15 bases between them. Looked up from germline, CDR1 is WNHNN and CDR2 is SYGVQD (reference sequence). CDR3: CASSTYHSSGNTIYF. CDR3 coding DNA: TGCGCCAGCAGTACCTACCACTCTTCCGGAAACACCATATATTTT.

The chain joins TRBV7-3 to TRBJ2-1; 12 bases agree with TRBD2. The CDR3 runs 13 residues. CDR1 SGHTA and CDR2 FQGTGA come from the germline V gene. The V segment lost 8 bases and the J segment 7 bases; nucleotides outside the gene matches: 3. The CDR3 DNA reads as TGTGCCAGCGGACTAGCGGGATCGAATGAGCAGTTCTTC. Its protein product is CASGLAGSNEQFF.

In this sample, this clone turned up once. The chain uses TRBV3-1 (or the pseudogene TRBV3-2) and TRBJ2-3; D not certain. Germline CDR1 LGHDT, CDR2 YNNKEL (reference sequence). The ends were cut back, 1 base at V and 4 bases at J, with 9 bases in the middle. The CDR3 covers 14 residues. This CDR3 is CASSQGSPADTQYF. DNA of the CDR3: TGTGCCAGCAGCCAAGGTAGTCCCGCAGATACGCAGTATTTT.

The chain couples TRBV11-3 to TRBJ2-5, with a possible D match to TRBD2 (6 bases). Looked up from germline, CDR1 is SGHNT and CDR2 is YENEEA. V dropped 3 bases and J dropped 3 bases, with 8 bases sitting between them. The CDR3 has 13 amino acids. The chain's CDR3 is CASSLGGKETQYF. In DNA form, the CDR3 reads TGTGCCAGCAGCTTGGGCGGGAAAGAGACCCAGTACTTC.

This rearrangement joins TRBV9 to TRBJ2-3, with 8 nucleotides matching TRBD1. Germline lookup yields CDR1 SGDLS and CDR2 YYNGEE. The J segment lost 2 bases and the V segment lost 3 bases, leaving 8 bases of the junction unmatched. There are 16 residues in the CDR3. As DNA, the CDR3 is TGTGCCAGCAGCGCACCCGGGACAGGATACACAGATACGCAGTATTTT. Its protein is CASSAPGTGYTDTQYF.

The V and J genes are TRBV5-1 and TRBJ1-2, with 9 bases matching TRBD1. This CDR3 spans 15 amino acids. V lost 3 bases, J lost 4 bases, and 7 bases stayed unmatched. CDR1 and CDR2 from the germline V gene are SGHRS and YFSETQ. The CDR3 nucleotides are TGCGCCAGCAGCTCGGGGGGACAGGGAGCCTATGGCTACACCTTC. Residues: CASSSGGQGAYGYTF.

The chain is built from TRBV20-1 and TRBJ2-7, with D maybe TRBD1 (5 bases). The CDR3 is 16 residues long. The V and J ends lost 3 bases and 3 bases respectively, with 21 bases between them. Germline CDR1 is DFQATT and CDR2 is SNEGSKA (reference sequence). The CDR3: CSASFNGERGSYEQYF. CDR3 coding DNA: TGCAGTGCTAGTTTTAACGGTGAAAGGGGTAGCTACGAGCAGTACTTC.

This chain uses TRBV28 with TRBJ2-7; D possibly corresponds to TRBD1 (5 bases). V lost 6 bases to trimming and J lost 4 bases, with 16 bases between them. Germline V gene sequence: CDR1 MDHEN, CDR2 SYDVKM. This CDR3 spans 14 amino acids. The CDR3 DNA reads TGTGCCAGCAGCCCAACAACAGGCTTTTACGAGCAGTACTTC. This encodes CASSPTTGFYEQYF.

V usage is TRBV5-1 and J usage is TRBJ2-1; D might be TRBD2 (7 bases). Per the germline V gene, CDR1 is SGHRS and CDR2 is YFSETQ. The CDR3 extends over 15 amino acids. V was cut by 5 bases and J by 2 bases, with 14 bases left in between. The CDR3 here is CASRARGPTYNEQFF. The CDR3 DNA sequence: TGCGCCAGCAGGGCGCGGGGGCCTACCTACAATGAGCAGTTCTTC. The full variable domain, its missing parts supplied by reference TRBV5-1 and TRBJ2-1, is KAGVTQTPRYLIKTRGQQVTLSCSPISGHRSVSWYQQTPGQGLQFLFEYFSETQRNKGNFPGRFSGRQFSNSRSEMNVSTLELGDSALYLCASRARGPTYNEQFFGPGTRLTVL.

The rearrangement uses TRBV23-1 and TRBJ2-7, with D perhaps TRBD2 (5 bases). TRBV23-1 is labeled an ORF, and its function is uncertain. The CDR3 contains 13 residues. Trimming took 6 bases from V and 2 from J, leaving 11 bases between them. CDR3 in amino acids: CASRTRTAYEQYF. The CDR3, as DNA: TGCGCCAGCAGGACCCGGACTGCCTACGAGCAGTACTTC.

The CDR3 is CAWSVQSRQQEYF. CDR3 in DNA: TGTGCCTGGAGTGTACAAAGTAGACAGCAGGAGTACTTC. The J gene is TRBJ2-7, the V gene TRBV30; weak D call: TRBD1 (5 bases). Germline V lookup: CDR1 GTSNPN, CDR2 SVGIG (reference sequence). V lost 0 bases and J 11 bases, leaving 17 bases between the germline ends. This CDR3 is 13 amino acids long.

This clone was seen just once. The chain combines TRBV7-9 with TRBJ1-1; D gene ambiguous. Germline-derived CDR1 and CDR2 are SEHNR and FQNEAQ (reference sequence). Trimming cost V 3 bases and J 0 bases, with 11 bases left between them. The CDR3 extends over 15 amino acids. The CDR3 spells CASSFLTPLNTEAFF. The CDR3 nucleotides are TGTGCCAGCAGCTTTTTAACACCCCTGAACACTGAAGCTTTCTTT.

The chain's CDR3 is CASRDRRNSPLHF. The CDR3 DNA reads TGTGCCAGCAGGGACAGGAGGAATTCACCCCTCCACTTT. This chain links TRBV28 with TRBJ1-6; 7 nucleotides align to TRBD1. Germline V gene sequence: CDR1 MDHEN, CDR2 SYDVKM. CDR3 size: 13 residues. J was trimmed by 7 bases and V by 6 bases; bases with no gene match: 3.

This chain connects TRBV3-1 (or the pseudogene TRBV3-2) to TRBJ2-7; a possible D gene is TRBD2 (7 bases). In germline, CDR1 is LGHDT, CDR2 YNNKEL (reference sequence). V was shortened by 0 bases and J by 8 bases, with 11 bases between the two germline ends. The CDR3 sequence is 13 residues long. CDR3 residues: CASSQDSGGQQYV. CDR3 bases: TGTGCCAGCAGCCAAGATTCCGGGGGGCAGCAGTACGTC.